The entry that follows covers one T cell receptor (beta chain) sequence. Its target antigen remains unknown. Base qualities are missing; no much larger clone stands one base away. Unmatched junction bases come to 6, with V trimmed by 3 bases and J by 4 bases. The CDR3 has 14 amino acids, counting the end cysteine and phenylalanine. Only the CDR3 region is kept as DNA, spanning 42 bases read in frame from base 1. From the germline V gene (reference sequence), CDR1 is DFQATT and CDR2 is SNEGSKA. For sequencing, an Illumina HiSeq 2500 was employed. Quantitative 5'-RACE with molecular barcodes was used to prepare TCR beta libraries. On the study's bioinformatics: Disease-linked TCR variants were identified with a new computational method built on a probabilistic model of VDJ rearrangement. TCRdb ran its own pipeline on the public reads, namely fastp trimming at Q25 and MiXCR clone calling, and kept in-frame beta chains. Each entry merges the rows of one CDR3 protein and shows their most common DNA and genes. TCRdb, rather than the study authors, made the V and J calls. This sample gives about 700,000 distinct CDR3 sequences in total; 19% of them show up just once. Approximately 18% of the sample rests with the top ten.

The sample is drawn from a study of CD8 T cells in ankylosing spondylitis (dated by TCRdb to the late 2010s). About the study as a whole: T cell receptor beta repertoires were profiled in healthy donors and ankylosing spondylitis patients so that disease-linked TCR variants could be found. Samples of peripheral blood were taken, and for ankylosing spondylitis patients, synovial fluid was collected as well. The whole study cohort included over a hundred healthy donors and around 25 ankylosing spondylitis patients.

Beyond this particular receptor, the publication reports: A TCR beta motif made up of several highly homologous amino acid variants appeared to be characteristic of blood from ankylosing spondylitis patients. In peripheral blood, the disease-linked clones were found at relatively low frequencies and had a CD8+ phenotype. The disease-linked clones were reported to be significantly enriched in matched synovial fluid samples from ankylosing spondylitis patients. Some motif variants had previously been reported in the synovial fluid and blood of reactive arthritis patients, which suggests shared mechanisms of disease initiation.

The specimen sequenced was blood, either unsorted or a sorted T cell fraction (not recorded which). The V and J genes are TRBV20-1 and TRBJ1-5, and TRBD1 aligns with 7 junction nucleotides. The clonotype originates from a male donor with ankylosing spondylitis. At the DNA level, the sequence is TGCAGTGCTAGGCAGGGGGAAGGGAATCAGCCCCAGCATTTT. Its coded protein is CSARQGEGNQPQHF.